This T cell receptor (beta chain) is from a study of T-cell reconstitution after alpha-beta-depleted transplantation in children. General observations from the study: By about two months after transplant, alpha-beta T cells reportedly arose from several hundred graft clones that had expanded. One year after transplant, T-cell counts and diversity came mostly from newly produced T cells. After transplant, high TCRbeta diversity at day 60 in some patients arose from surviving recipient T cells and thymic progenitors.

Unique molecular identifiers were built into the TCRbeta library. TCRdb fed the PCR reads into MiXCR, producing one record per CDR3 protein. The sample consists of around 30,000 distinct CDR3 sequences, under 7.5% of them appearing once. The CDR3 contains 14 residues. V was pared by 0 bases and J by 5 bases, with 11 bases between. Germline V gene sequence: CDR1 SGHNT, CDR2 YYREEE (reference sequence). This clonotype was recorded a few times. The target antigen is unknown. The sequenced sample was peripheral blood, obtained 60 days after TCRalphabeta/CD19-depleted stem cell transplant. The receptor's source is a child under two years old who had a stem cell transplant for acute myeloid leukemia, so the T cells may come from the graft donor. The chain is built from TRBV5-4 and TRBJ2-5; D possibly corresponds to TRBD1 (5 bases). The CDR3 DNA sequence: TGTGCCAGCAGCTTGGTGCAGGGCAGTGAGACCCAGTACTTC. It encodes CASSLVQGSETQYF.